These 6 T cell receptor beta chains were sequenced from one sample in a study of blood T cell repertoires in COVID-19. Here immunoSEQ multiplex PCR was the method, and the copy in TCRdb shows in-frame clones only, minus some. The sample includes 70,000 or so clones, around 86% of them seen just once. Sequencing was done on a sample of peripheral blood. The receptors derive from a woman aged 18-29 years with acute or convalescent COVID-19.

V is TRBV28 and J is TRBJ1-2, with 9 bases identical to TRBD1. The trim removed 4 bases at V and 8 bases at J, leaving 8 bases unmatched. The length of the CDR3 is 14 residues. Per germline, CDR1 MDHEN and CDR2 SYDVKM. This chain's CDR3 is CASSSSGTGWGYTF. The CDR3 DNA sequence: TGTGCCAGCAGTTCCTCCGGGACAGGGTGGGGCTACACCTTC.

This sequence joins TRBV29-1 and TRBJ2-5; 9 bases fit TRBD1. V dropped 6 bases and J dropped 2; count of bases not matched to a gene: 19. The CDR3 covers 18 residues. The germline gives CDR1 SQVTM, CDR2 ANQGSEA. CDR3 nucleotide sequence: TGCAGCGTCGCGACCGGGACAGGGTCAGAAATATATCAAGAGACCCAGTACTTC. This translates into CSVATGTGSEIYQETQYF.

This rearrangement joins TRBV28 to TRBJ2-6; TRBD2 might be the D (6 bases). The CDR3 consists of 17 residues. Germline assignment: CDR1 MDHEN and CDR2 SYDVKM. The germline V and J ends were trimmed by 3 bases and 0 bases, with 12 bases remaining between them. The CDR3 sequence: CASSFRGLISGANVLTF. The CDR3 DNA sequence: TGTGCCAGCAGTTTTAGGGGACTCATCTCTGGGGCCAACGTCCTGACTTTC.

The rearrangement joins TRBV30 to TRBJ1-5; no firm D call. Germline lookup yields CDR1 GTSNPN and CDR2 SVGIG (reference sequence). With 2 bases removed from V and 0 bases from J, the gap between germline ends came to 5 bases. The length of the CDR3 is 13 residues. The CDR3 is CAWSNFSNQPQHF. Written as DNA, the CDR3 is TGTGCCTGGAGTAACTTTAGCAATCAGCCCCAGCATTTT.

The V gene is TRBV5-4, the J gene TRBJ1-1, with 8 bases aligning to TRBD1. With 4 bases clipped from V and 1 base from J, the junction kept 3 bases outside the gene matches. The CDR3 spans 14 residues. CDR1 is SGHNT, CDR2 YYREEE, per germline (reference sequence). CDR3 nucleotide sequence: TGTGCCAGCAGCGGAACAGGGGGGAACACTGAAGCTTTCTTT. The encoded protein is CASSGTGGNTEAFF.

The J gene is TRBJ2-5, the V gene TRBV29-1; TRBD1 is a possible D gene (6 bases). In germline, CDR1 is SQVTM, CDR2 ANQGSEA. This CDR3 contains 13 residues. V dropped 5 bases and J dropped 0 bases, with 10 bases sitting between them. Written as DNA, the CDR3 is TGCAGCGTTAAGGGGGTTCACCAAGAGACCCAGTACTTC. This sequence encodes CSVKGVHQETQYF.